This TCR beta chain was sequenced during a study of OX40 agonist ivuxolimab in advanced cancers. Study background: Patients were treated with intravenous ivuxolimab, dosed at 0.01 to 10 mg/kg and infused every 2 weeks. Averaging 60 years in age, with a range of about 23 to 80, the cohort was 65% to 90% male.

The V segment lost 2 bases and the J segment 2 bases; nucleotides outside the gene matches: 14. Germline lookup yields CDR1 MNHNS and CDR2 SASEGT. There are 18 residues in the CDR3. Using immunoSEQ multiplex PCR, the repertoire was profiled, and TCRdb retains in-frame clones only, with some absent. The repertoire holds 55,000 to 80,000 clones, about 81% seen once, with around 1% in the top ten. With regard to this clone: The antigen is undetermined.

Patients were ineligible given autoimmune disease history or systemic immunosuppression. Regarding the study as a whole: Partly responding patients at 0.1-3.0 mg/kg showed some of the smallest clonal expansion.

The chain combines TRBV6-1 with TRBJ2-5; 7 positions match TRBD1. The TCR comes from an adult with an advanced solid tumor such as melanoma, head and neck, liver or kidney cancer. The sample here was CD4+ or CD8+ T cells sorted from blood, taken in a trial of the OX40 agonist ivuxolimab. The CDR3 sequence: CASSEFPTGATIQETQYF. In DNA form, the CDR3 reads TGTGCCAGCAGTGAATTTCCAACAGGGGCGACTATTCAAGAGACCCAGTACTTC.